The clone carrying this T cell receptor beta chain showed up many times. Its antigen is undetermined. The TCR beta profiling, which covered VDJ combination and CDR3 sequence, was carried out using genomic DNA as the template. TCRdb processed the reads anew with MiXCR; each CDR3 protein has one entry. The sample consists of some 200,000 distinct CDR3 sequences, 61% of them appearing once. CDR1 is SEHNR, CDR2 FQNEAQ, per germline (reference sequence). The CDR3 totals 16 residues. V lost 4 bases and J lost 3, with 18 bases in between. These data come from a study of CD8+CD57+ T cells in acquired aplastic anemia. Study-level information: There were some 11 million reads, on average, for CD4+ cells from healthy donors.

General study results and limits: Researchers report that around 29 CD8+ CDR3 sequences appeared in both patients and controls.

The sequenced sample was sorted CD4+, CD8+, or CD8+CD57+ T cells (not recorded which) from PBMCs. The gene calls are TRBV7-9 and TRBJ1-2; D gene unclear. The clonotype comes from a human donor in good health. CDR3 in DNA: TGTGCCAGCAGCTCTCCTCCGTTGTACACCGACTATGGCTACACCTTC. Translated, it gives CASSSPPLYTDYGYTF.